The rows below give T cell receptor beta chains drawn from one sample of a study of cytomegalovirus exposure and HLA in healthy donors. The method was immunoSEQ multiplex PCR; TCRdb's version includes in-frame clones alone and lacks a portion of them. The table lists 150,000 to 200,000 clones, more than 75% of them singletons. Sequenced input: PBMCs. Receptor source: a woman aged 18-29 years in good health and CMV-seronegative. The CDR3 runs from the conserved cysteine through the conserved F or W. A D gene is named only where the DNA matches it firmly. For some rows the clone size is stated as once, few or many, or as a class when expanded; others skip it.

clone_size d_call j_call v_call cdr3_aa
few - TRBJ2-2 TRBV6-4 CASSEMSDTGELFF
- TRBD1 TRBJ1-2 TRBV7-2 CASSLGPRTGGFGYTF
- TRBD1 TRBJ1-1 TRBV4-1 CASSHSQGGEAFF
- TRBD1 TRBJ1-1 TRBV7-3 CASSVTGEVGTEAFF
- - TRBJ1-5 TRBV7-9 CASSSQYQPQHF
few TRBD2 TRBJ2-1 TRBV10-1 CASSESGGGPYNEQFF
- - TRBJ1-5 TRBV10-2 CASSDWAENQPQHF
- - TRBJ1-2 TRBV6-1 CASTQGSRPGYTF
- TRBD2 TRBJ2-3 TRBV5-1 CASSLVAGLTDTQYF
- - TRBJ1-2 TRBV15 CATSPPGQHIYGYTF
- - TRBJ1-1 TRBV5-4 CASSFQASTALNAFF
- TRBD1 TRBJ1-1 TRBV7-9 CASNPAGTGHTEAFF
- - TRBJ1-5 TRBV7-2 CASSFMGGQPQHF
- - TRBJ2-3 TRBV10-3 CAISEPFQQSADTQYF
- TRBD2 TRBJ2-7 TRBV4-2 CASSQVTAGGSYEQYF
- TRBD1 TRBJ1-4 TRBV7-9 CSSSQGQGHEKLFF
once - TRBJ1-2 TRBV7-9 CASSETGMSNYGYTF
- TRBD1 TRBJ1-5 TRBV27 CASSGQGTGQPQHF
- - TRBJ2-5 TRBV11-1 CASSPGKAKETQYF
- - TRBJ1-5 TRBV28 CASSLGPQPQHF
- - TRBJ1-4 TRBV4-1 CASSQEGAGGKLFF
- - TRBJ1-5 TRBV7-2 CASSLWRDSNQPQHF